What follows is one T cell receptor beta chain and its context. The specificity of this receptor is unknown. It has no much larger one-base neighbor in the sample; base qualities were not kept. V is reduced by 4 bases and J by 4 bases, leaving a spacing of 13 bases between them. Taken from cysteine to phenylalanine, the CDR3 has 14 residues. CDR3 DNA only is kept here, 42 bases in frame from base 1. Interpreted using the paper, the time point label stands for: newly diagnosed GD, antithyroid drugs for less than 3 months. For both TCR sequencing and RNA sequencing, RNA was extracted from PBMCs in TRIzol. The diagnosis of Graves' disease was made according to American Thyroid Association guidelines. The patients came from an endocrinology department in Xi'an, China. Each patient gave roughly 10 milliliters of peripheral blood, collected in an EDTA anticoagulant tube. Ficoll Paque Plus density gradient separation was used to isolate PBMCs, and no further T cell sorting was performed. An Agilent 2100 Bioanalyzer and agarose gel were used to check RNA quality, and a NanoDrop 2000 was used to measure RNA concentration.

The data stem from a study of regulatory T cells in long-lasting Graves disease listed by TCRdb under 2021. For context, the study as a whole: Antithyroid drugs had been taken for less than 3 months by newly diagnosed Graves' disease patients. Persistent Graves' disease patients were compared with newly diagnosed Graves' disease patients by peripheral blood TCR sequencing and RNA sequencing. The study was conducted in China and was registered as a clinical trial. TCR sequencing covered about 13 persistent and about 20 newly diagnosed Graves' disease patients, about 35 samples in total.

Results and caveats for the whole study, not just this receptor: A larger number of public clonotypes was shared among persistent patients (approximately 2,600) than among newly diagnosed patients (roughly 980). Because the primary lesion, thyroid tissue, could not be accessed, the study looked at peripheral blood alone. Only the TCR beta chain was sequenced and analyzed. Preferential use of TRBV28, TRBJ1-2 and TRBJ2-5 was observed in persistent disease, whereas TRBV20-1 and TRBJ2-1 were favored in newly diagnosed disease. Persistent Graves' disease patients showed lower TCR Shannon entropy and fewer highly expanded clones than newly diagnosed patients, suggesting clonal expansion. The small sample size was acknowledged by the authors as a limitation that may reduce accuracy.

Libraries were constructed by multiplex PCR. These reads were obtained on an Illumina HiSeq 4000. CDR3 regions were amplified by Arm-PCR with iRepertoire HTBI primers to construct TCR beta libraries. Before sequencing, the PCR products underwent gel purification. The published analysis was carried out like this. Gene usage analysis of CDR3 amino acid clonotypes relied on the approximately 68 TRBV and over 13 TRBJ segments identified across samples. Filtered high-quality paired reads were merged into contigs using COPE and FqMerger. BLAST was used to align contigs to the IMGT TRBV, TRBD and TRBJ reference genes, and CDR3 was defined following IMGT. Clonotypes above 0.1% frequency were classified as highly expanded clones. Shannon entropy served as the measure of repertoire diversity, while the Gini coefficient captured V-J evenness. Public clonotypes were defined as clonotypes shared by more than one individual. The public reads were reprocessed in TCRdb via fastp at Q25 and MiXCR, keeping in-frame beta chains. Each record represents a unique CDR3 protein, reported with the most common genes and DNA among its rows. The V and J calls were determined by TCRdb, not by the authors. This sample holds approximately 560,000 distinct CDR3 sequences; around 16% were observed only once. The ten largest clones add up to around 13% of the sample.

These same data were also listed under a study on T cells in Graves' hyperthyroidism and ophthalmopathy. That second publication adds: Graves' hyperthyroidism was defined as stable when no progression to ophthalmopathy occurred over 18 months of follow-up. Hyperthyroidism patients were newly diagnosed, had a disease duration of under 2 months, and were aged 18 to 65 years. Exclusion was applied to patients with uncontrolled infections, other autoimmune diseases, pregnancy or lactation. Diagnoses were based on clinical symptoms, serum thyroxine and TRAb, thyroid ultrasound and orbital computed tomography. The TCR CDR3 was subjected to a first round of RT-PCR using the HTBI primer set and the Qiagen OneStep RT-PCR kit. Blood samples also contained most of the expanded thyroid clonotypes (frequency above 0.001), which suggests that blood repertoires may reflect thyroid immune responses. Ophthalmopathy was separated from stable hyperthyroidism by a 13 V-J signature model, with around 88% sensitivity and about 84% specificity obtained in cross-validation and 80%/75% obtained in testing. In validation, the model predicted progression to ophthalmopathy with approximately 71% sensitivity and 72% to 85% specificity, a median of 6.5 months before onset. To identify TCR V-J signatures that set the groups apart, the researchers used a discovery cohort of more than 95 patients, made up of about 44 with Graves' ophthalmopathy and 55 to 65 with stable Graves' hyperthyroidism. Prospective prediction of ophthalmopathy was tested in an independent validation cohort consisting of some 19 hyperthyroidism patients and over 15 patients who later progressed to ophthalmopathy. The approximately 100 discovery patients were divided at random into training and test sets in a 7:3 ratio. Thyroid tissue and blood T-cell repertoires from six Graves' hyperthyroidism patients were also compared in the study. Once sampling was done, hyperthyroidism patients were given methimazole at a starting dose of 30 mg daily, whereas ophthalmopathy patients were given high-dose intravenous methylprednisolone. A second multiplex PCR round built the libraries, followed by size selection and purification. Sequencing of the libraries was done on an Illumina HiSeq2000 using paired-end 100 bp reads. SOAPnuke was used to process the raw data, with reads discarded if the reads contained adapters or uncalled bases, had a mean Phred below 15, or lacked an exact constant-primer or identifier match. High-quality paired reads were merged with COPE v1.2.5, and unique nucleotide sequences were defined as clonotypes. MiTCR v1.1 was used to align the clonotypes against IMGT TRBV, TRBD and TRBJ reference segments. The analysis was restricted to V-J combinations with a frequency above 0.0001, which together covered around 99% of the repertoires. A TCS score was defined as the ratio of F50 (clonal expansion) to E x V (chaos), with BLOSUM62-based TCRdist applied between CDR3 peptides within each V-J. Welch's t-statistics and random forest reduced around 510 V-J features to 13, which were used in a naive Bayes classifier (R e1071). Sample size was not statistically predetermined, and blinding of investigators to group allocation was not performed. According to the paper, TCR Vbeta CDR3 sequencing was carried out on 135 peripheral blood samples, which came from some 41 ophthalmopathy, around 75 hyperthyroidism and approximately 17 progressor patients.

The sample was peripheral blood mononuclear cells (PBMCs), taken at new diagnosis, from a patient treated with antithyroid drugs. The rearrangement combines TRBV12-3 or TRBV12-4 with TRBJ1-1; matching of 6 bases hints at TRBD1 as the D gene. The receptor's source is a man aged 18-30 years with Graves disease. Donor details come from another sample of the same person, matched by shared clones. The nucleotide sequence reads TGTGCCAGCAGTTGGGACAATCAGGGCACTGAAGCTTTCTTT. This translates into CASSWDNQGTEAFF.